Listed below are T cell receptor beta chains from one sample, sequenced in a study of tumor-infiltrating lymphocytes in primary liver carcinoma. MiXCR was run by TCRdb on the multiplex PCR reads, yielding one entry per CDR3 protein. The table lists 95,000 to 100,000 distinct CDR3 sequences, around 71% of them singletons, with roughly an eighth in the top ten. The sequenced sample consisted of liver tumor tissue from sampling region 2. The receptor set was obtained from a woman aged 55 to 70 with primary liver carcinoma and hepatitis B virus infection. Each CDR3 is given with its conserved first and last residue. Each record gives: J gene, clone size, V gene, D gene, CDR3 protein, CDR3 DNA. D genes are given only for firm matches. Clone size is given for some rows only: seen once, a few or many times, or a class if the clone is expanded.

j_call: TRBJ2-2; clone_size: once; v_call: TRBV12-3/TRBV12-4; d_call: -; cdr3_aa: CTSSPTRTGELFF; cdr3_nt: TGTACCAGCAGTCCGACCCGGACCGGGGAGCTGTTTTTT
j_call: TRBJ1-1; clone_size: -; v_call: TRBV11-2; d_call: -; cdr3_aa: CVSTQGRGQQIEAFF; cdr3_nt: TGTGTCAGCACCCAGGGTCGCGGCCAGCAGATCGAAGCTTTCTTT
j_call: TRBJ2-5; clone_size: -; v_call: TRBV4-2; d_call: -; cdr3_aa: CASSHSSERSQETQYF; cdr3_nt: TGTGCCAGCAGCCATAGCAGCGAGAGGTCCCAAGAGACCCAGTACTTC
j_call: TRBJ2-1; clone_size: -; v_call: TRBV11-3; d_call: TRBD2; cdr3_aa: CVSSLGLTGGEQFF; cdr3_nt: TGTGTCAGCAGCTTGGGACTAACGGGAGGAGAGCAGTTCTTC
j_call: TRBJ2-2; clone_size: -; v_call: TRBV6-1; d_call: TRBD2; cdr3_aa: CASSDGRATGELLF; cdr3_nt: TGTGCCAGTAGTGACGGGAGGGCCACCGGGGAGCTGCTTTTT
j_call: TRBJ2-7; clone_size: many; v_call: TRBV28; d_call: TRBD2; cdr3_aa: CASRGSAGGSYEQYF; cdr3_nt: TGTGCCAGCAGGGGGTCAGCGGGAGGGTCCTACGAGCAGTACTTC
j_call: TRBJ2-1; clone_size: few; v_call: TRBV11-2; d_call: TRBD2; cdr3_aa: CASSLGFLADYNEQFF; cdr3_nt: TGTGCCAGCAGCTTAGGTTTTCTAGCGGACTACAATGAGCAGTTCTTC
j_call: TRBJ1-1; clone_size: -; v_call: TRBV29-1; d_call: -; cdr3_aa: CSVATEAIAFF; cdr3_nt: TGCAGCGTAGCCACCGAAGCTATCGCCTTCTTT
j_call: TRBJ1-2; clone_size: -; v_call: TRBV20-1; d_call: -; cdr3_aa: CSAKWDIGYSF; cdr3_nt: TGCAGTGCTAAATGGGACATTGGCTACTCCTTC
j_call: TRBJ2-7; clone_size: -; v_call: TRBV4-2; d_call: -; cdr3_aa: CASSQDAQVRGQYF; cdr3_nt: TGTGCCAGCAGTCAAGACGCACAGGTTCGCGGGCAGTACTTC
j_call: TRBJ2-7; clone_size: -; v_call: TRBV7-9; d_call: TRBD1; cdr3_aa: CATSLVRDRDEQYF; cdr3_nt: TGTGCCACCAGCTTAGTGCGGGACAGGGACGAGCAGTACTTC
j_call: TRBJ2-7; clone_size: many; v_call: TRBV12-3/TRBV12-4; d_call: -; cdr3_aa: CASSSRTHHEQYF; cdr3_nt: TGTGCCAGCAGTAGCCGGACCCACCACGAGCAGTACTTC
j_call: TRBJ1-2; clone_size: few; v_call: TRBV29-1; d_call: TRBD1; cdr3_aa: CSVGDRGNYCYTF; cdr3_nt: TGCAGCGTTGGGGACAGGGGAAACTATTGCTACACCTTC
j_call: TRBJ2-3; clone_size: many; v_call: TRBV12-3/TRBV12-4; d_call: TRBD2; cdr3_aa: CASSTSGGRPDTQYF; cdr3_nt: TGTGCCAGCAGTACTAGCGGGGGGCGTCCAGATACGCAGTATTTT
j_call: TRBJ1-1; clone_size: many; v_call: TRBV5-1; d_call: -; cdr3_aa: CASSSQHMNTEAFF; cdr3_nt: TGCGCCAGCAGCTCACAACATATGAACACTGAAGCTTTCTTT
j_call: TRBJ2-3; clone_size: many; v_call: TRBV5-4; d_call: TRBD2; cdr3_aa: CASSPQAGGVTDTQYF; cdr3_nt: TGTGCCAGCAGCCCTCAGGCGGGGGGCGTCACAGATACGCAGTATTTT
j_call: TRBJ2-5; clone_size: many; v_call: TRBV28; d_call: TRBD1; cdr3_aa: CASSRTGVETQYF; cdr3_nt: TGTGCCAGCAGCCGGACAGGGGTAGAGACCCAGTACTTC
j_call: TRBJ1-1; clone_size: -; v_call: TRBV7-9; d_call: -; cdr3_aa: CDSSLNQGSTEAFF; cdr3_nt: TGTGACAGCAGCCTGAATCAGGGGAGCACTGAAGCTTTCTTT
j_call: TRBJ2-4; clone_size: -; v_call: TRBV28; d_call: -; cdr3_aa: CASRDPLGQTSLAKNIQYF; cdr3_nt: TGTGCCAGCAGAGACCCCCTGGGACAAACAAGCCTAGCCAAAAACATTCAGTATTTC
j_call: TRBJ2-7; clone_size: -; v_call: TRBV12-3/TRBV12-4; d_call: TRBD2; cdr3_aa: CVSKAAGGYERYF; cdr3_nt: TGTGTCAGCAAAGCAGCGGGAGGCTACGAGCGGTACTTC
j_call: TRBJ1-3; clone_size: -; v_call: TRBV12-3/TRBV12-4; d_call: -; cdr3_aa: CASSPPTEGPRGNTIYF; cdr3_nt: TGTGCCAGCAGCCCGCCCACAGAGGGACCTCGGGGGAACACCATATATTTT
j_call: TRBJ1-6; clone_size: -; v_call: TRBV6-1; d_call: -; cdr3_aa: CARTLDTGNSPLHF; cdr3_nt: TGTGCCAGAACCTTGGACACCGGAAATTCACCCCTCCACTTT
j_call: TRBJ2-3; clone_size: -; v_call: TRBV6-1; d_call: TRBD2; cdr3_aa: CASSTEIAGGGTQYF; cdr3_nt: TGTGCCAGCAGTACTGAAATTGCGGGAGGGGGCACGCAGTATTTT
j_call: TRBJ1-6; clone_size: once; v_call: TRBV11-2; d_call: -; cdr3_aa: CASSLEVAAISPPHF; cdr3_nt: TGTGCCAGCAGCTTAGAAGTGGCAGCCATCTCACCCCCCCACTTC
j_call: TRBJ2-3; clone_size: -; v_call: TRBV28; d_call: TRBD2; cdr3_aa: CASNSEHDSGSWGSTDTQYF; cdr3_nt: TGTGCCAGCAATTCCGAACACGATAGCGGGAGTTGGGGGAGCACAGATACGCAGTATTTT
j_call: TRBJ1-6; clone_size: -; v_call: TRBV5-1; d_call: -; cdr3_aa: CASSFSDNSPLHF; cdr3_nt: TGCGCCAGCAGCTTCTCAGATAATTCACCGCTCCACTTT
j_call: TRBJ1-5; clone_size: -; v_call: TRBV7-9; d_call: -; cdr3_aa: CASSLSSLNLPQHF; cdr3_nt: TGTGCCAGTAGCTTATCCAGCCTCAATCTGCCCCAGCATTTT
j_call: TRBJ2-3; clone_size: -; v_call: TRBV20-1; d_call: -; cdr3_aa: CSAKTPGLRADTQYF; cdr3_nt: TGCAGTGCTAAGACCCCGGGACTCCGCGCAGATACGCAGTATTTT
j_call: TRBJ1-6; clone_size: -; v_call: TRBV20-1; d_call: -; cdr3_aa: CSARVGYSPLHF; cdr3_nt: TGCAGTGCTAGGGTAGGGTATTCACCCCTCCACTTT
j_call: TRBJ2-5; clone_size: many; v_call: TRBV7-9; d_call: TRBD2; cdr3_aa: CASSLEAGASETQYF; cdr3_nt: TGTGCCAGCAGCTTAGAAGCGGGAGCTTCAGAGACCCAGTACTTC
j_call: TRBJ2-1; clone_size: -; v_call: TRBV29-1; d_call: -; cdr3_aa: CSIQASYNEQFF; cdr3_nt: TGCAGCATTCAGGCCAGCTACAATGAGCAGTTCTTC
j_call: TRBJ2-5; clone_size: -; v_call: TRBV4-1; d_call: -; cdr3_aa: CASSFRTVGAQYF; cdr3_nt: TGCGCAAGCAGCTTCCGGACAGTGGGGGCCCAGTACTTC
j_call: TRBJ1-2; clone_size: -; v_call: TRBV11-2; d_call: -; cdr3_aa: CASSLDPGAGYGYTF; cdr3_nt: TGCGCCAGCAGCTTAGACCCAGGGGCCGGCTATGGCTACACCTTC
j_call: TRBJ2-2; clone_size: many; v_call: TRBV12-3/TRBV12-4; d_call: -; cdr3_aa: CASIKVPNTGELFF; cdr3_nt: TGTGCCAGCATTAAGGTCCCGAACACCGGGGAGCTGTTTTTT
j_call: TRBJ1-5; clone_size: -; v_call: TRBV5-5; d_call: -; cdr3_aa: CASSFGSARNRPQHF; cdr3_nt: TGTGCCAGCAGCTTTGGGTCGGCGAGAAATCGACCCCAGCATTTT
j_call: TRBJ1-5; clone_size: many; v_call: TRBV6-6; d_call: TRBD1; cdr3_aa: CASSSDRGSGNQPQHF; cdr3_nt: TGTGCCAGCAGCTCGGACAGGGGAAGTGGCAATCAGCCCCAGCATTTT
j_call: TRBJ2-1; clone_size: -; v_call: TRBV6-2/TRBV6-3; d_call: -; cdr3_aa: CASSYRVASSYNEQFF; cdr3_nt: TGTGCCAGCAGTTACCGGGTTGCGAGCTCCTACAACGAGCAGTTCTTC
j_call: TRBJ2-3; clone_size: -; v_call: TRBV11-2; d_call: -; cdr3_aa: CASGLDQGDTRYF; cdr3_nt: TGTGCCAGCGGCTTAGATCAAGGAGATACGCGGTATTTT
j_call: TRBJ2-7; clone_size: many; v_call: TRBV29-1; d_call: TRBD2; cdr3_aa: CSVAGLVASYEQYF; cdr3_nt: TGCAGCGTTGCCGGACTAGTGGCTTCCTACGAGCAGTACTTC
j_call: TRBJ1-5; clone_size: -; v_call: TRBV5-5; d_call: TRBD1; cdr3_aa: CASSPRTGELPQHF; cdr3_nt: TGTGCCAGCAGCCCTCGGACAGGGGAGTTGCCCCAGCATTTT
j_call: TRBJ2-2; clone_size: many; v_call: TRBV7-9; d_call: TRBD2; cdr3_aa: CASSLALSGTGELFF; cdr3_nt: TGTGCCAGCAGCTTAGCCCTTAGCGGGACCGGGGAGCTGTTTTTT